These 16 T cell receptor beta chains were sequenced from one sample in a study of shared clonotypes between healthy human individuals. The assay was immunoSEQ multiplex PCR, and TCRdb's table has in-frame clones only and misses some. In the table there are 2 million to 2.5 million clones, around 90% of which are singletons. The source material was naive CD4+ T cells from PBMCs. Noted subset: CD45RA+ positively selected. These receptor sequences come from a man aged 18-30 years in good health. Some clones in this sample may be carry-over from other donors' samples.

V gene TRBV5-1 combines with J gene TRBJ1-4; D gene uncertain. CDR1 SGHRS and CDR2 YFSETQ come from the germline V gene. The CDR3 totals 13 residues. The V and J ends lost 9 bases and 7 bases respectively, with 16 bases between them. This CDR3 reads CATRTGSGEKLFF. The CDR3, as DNA: TGCGCCACGCGAACGGGGTCGGGTGAAAAACTGTTTTTT.

This CDR3 is CAWTSGQGSETQYF. CDR3 bases: TGTGCCTGGACGTCCGGACAGGGGAGCGAGACCCAGTACTTC. The J gene is TRBJ2-5, the V gene TRBV30; the match to TRBD1 covers 9 bases. Germline V gene data show CDR1 as GTSNPN and CDR2 as SVGIG (reference sequence). V was clipped by 4 bases and J by 5 bases; unmatched bases: 8. The CDR3 is 14 amino acids.

Comments on this clone: This same CDR3 is encoded by further DNA sequences in the sample. The rearrangement joins TRBV9 to TRBJ2-1; D is unresolved. V gave up 0 bases and J gave up 0 bases, with 7 bases separating them. The CDR3 extends over 15 amino acids. The germline CDR1 and CDR2 sequences are SGDLS and YYNGEE. The CDR3 DNA is TGTGCCAGCAGCGTAGTGGCCGGCTCCTACAATGAGCAGTTCTTC. This gives the protein CASSVVAGSYNEQFF.

This chain uses TRBV19 with TRBJ2-5, with a possible D match to TRBD2 (6 bases). This CDR3 contains 11 residues. Germline CDR1 reads LNHDA; CDR2 reads SQIVND (reference sequence). The germline V and J ends were trimmed by 10 bases and 5 bases, with 11 bases remaining between them. The CDR3 sequence: CATVGRETQYF. As DNA, the CDR3 is TGTGCCACCGTGGGGAGGGAGACCCAGTACTTC.

This chain links TRBV5-4 with TRBJ2-1, with D unresolved. CDR3 length equals 12 residues. Germline CDR1 reads SGHNT; CDR2 reads YYREEE (reference sequence). Trimming left V 3 bases short and J 12 bases short, with 13 bases between. The CDR3 spells CASSSDSSWQFF. As DNA, the CDR3 is TGTGCCAGCAGCTCTGACTCCTCGTGGCAGTTCTTC.

In this sample, this clone turned up once. The chain couples TRBV9 to TRBJ2-1; 11 bases are a match to TRBD2. The germline V gene encodes CDR1 SGDLS and CDR2 YYNGEE. The length of the CDR3 is 17 residues. J was trimmed by 5 bases and V by 3 bases; bases with no gene match: 10. The CDR3 DNA follows: TGTGCCAGCAGCGCCTTGACCGGGACTAGCGGCCACAATGAGCAGTTCTTC. Its translation is CASSALTGTSGHNEQFF.

The chain carries TRBV4-1 and TRBJ2-1, with 7 bases that match TRBD1. V gave up 2 bases and J gave up 2 bases; unmatched junction bases: 9. CDR1 is MGHRA and CDR2 is YSYEKL in the germline V gene. CDR3 length: 17 amino acids. This chain's CDR3 is CASSQTETGTPYNEQFF. CDR3 DNA: TGCGCCAGCAGCCAAACGGAGACAGGGACCCCCTACAATGAGCAGTTCTTC.

The J gene is TRBJ1-2, the V gene TRBV11-2; no clear D. V dropped 4 bases and J dropped 0 bases, with 12 bases sitting between them. Germline values: CDR1 SGHAT, CDR2 FQNNGV. The CDR3 consists of 15 residues. The CDR3 loop is CASSSQLDSNYGYTF. In DNA, the CDR3 is TGTGCCAGCAGCTCACAGTTAGACTCTAACTATGGCTACACCTTC.

The chain employs TRBV7-9 and TRBJ1-1, with 8 bases that match TRBD1. With 7 bases clipped from V and 5 bases from J, the junction kept 9 bases outside the gene matches. CDR3 length equals 14 residues. Germline-derived CDR1 and CDR2 are SEHNR and FQNEAQ (reference sequence). CDR3 nucleotides: TGTGCCAGCACAAAGTATCAGGGGGCGACTGAAGCTTTCTTT. It encodes CASTKYQGATEAFF.

The rearrangement uses TRBV9 and TRBJ2-7; the match to TRBD2 covers 9 bases. CDR1 is SGDLS, CDR2 YYNGEE, per germline. The V gene end was trimmed by 7 bases and the J gene end by 6 bases; junction bases not matched to a gene: 8. The CDR3 covers 13 residues. CDR3 protein: CASGGRVMGEQYF. Here the CDR3 DNA reads TGTGCCAGCGGCGGGAGGGTAATGGGCGAGCAGTACTTC.

V usage is TRBV11-2 and J usage is TRBJ1-3; D is undetermined. The germline V gene has CDR1 SGHAT and CDR2 FQNNGV. Trimming took off 5 bases at V and 0 bases at J, with 11 bases between the two ends. The CDR3 consists of 15 residues. The CDR3 protein is CASSLWSSSGNTIYF. The CDR3 DNA follows: TGTGCCAGCAGCCTCTGGTCTAGCTCTGGAAACACCATATATTTT.

The rearrangement links TRBV2 to TRBJ2-7; 8 nucleotides align to TRBD1. Germline lookup yields CDR1 SNHLY and CDR2 FYNNEI. CDR3 length: 14 amino acids. Unmatched junction bases numbered 7, after V lost 7 bases and J lost 2 bases. This CDR3 reads CASMKRQGPYEQYF. The CDR3 nucleotides are TGTGCCAGCATGAAGAGACAGGGGCCCTACGAGCAGTACTTC.

A word on this clone: This sample also contains other DNA sequences that code for the same CDR3. The chain is built from TRBV6-1 and TRBJ2-4; D gene ambiguous. Between the trimmed V and J ends, which lost 1 base and 0 bases, there was a span of 4 bases. This CDR3 has 14 residues. Germline-derived CDR1 and CDR2 are MNHNS and SASEGT. The CDR3 protein is CASSEGGAKNIQYF. In DNA form, the CDR3 reads TGTGCCAGCAGTGAAGGGGGAGCCAAAAACATTCAGTACTTC.

This chain connects TRBV18 to TRBJ2-7; 8 bases fit TRBD1. This CDR3 region has 14 residues. Germline loops: CDR1 KGHSH, CDR2 LQKENI. J was trimmed by 6 bases and V by 6 bases; bases with no gene match: 10. As DNA, the CDR3 is TGTGCCAGCTCCCCTTCCGGGACAGGTCTCGAGCAGTACTTC. Translating it yields CASSPSGTGLEQYF.

This chain uses TRBV28 with TRBJ2-1; 7 bases are a match to TRBD2. Trimming removed 6 bases from V and 2 bases from J; junction bases left unmatched: 7. This CDR3 has 15 residues. CDR1 is MDHEN and CDR2 is SYDVKM in the germline V gene. As DNA, the CDR3 is TGTGCCAGCAGGCTGAGCGGGGCAACCTACAATGAGCAGTTCTTC. This codes for CASRLSGATYNEQFF.

This chain links TRBV9 with TRBJ2-3; the match to TRBD1 covers 11 bases. Germline lookup yields CDR1 SGDLS and CDR2 YYNGEE. Trimming removed 4 bases from V and 4 bases from J; junction bases left unmatched: 20. This CDR3 region has 20 residues. The CDR3, as DNA: TGTGCCAGCAGCATACCGGGACAGGGGGTTTTCGCGGGAGAGCCAGATACGCAGTATTTT. Amino acid sequence: CASSIPGQGVFAGEPDTQYF.